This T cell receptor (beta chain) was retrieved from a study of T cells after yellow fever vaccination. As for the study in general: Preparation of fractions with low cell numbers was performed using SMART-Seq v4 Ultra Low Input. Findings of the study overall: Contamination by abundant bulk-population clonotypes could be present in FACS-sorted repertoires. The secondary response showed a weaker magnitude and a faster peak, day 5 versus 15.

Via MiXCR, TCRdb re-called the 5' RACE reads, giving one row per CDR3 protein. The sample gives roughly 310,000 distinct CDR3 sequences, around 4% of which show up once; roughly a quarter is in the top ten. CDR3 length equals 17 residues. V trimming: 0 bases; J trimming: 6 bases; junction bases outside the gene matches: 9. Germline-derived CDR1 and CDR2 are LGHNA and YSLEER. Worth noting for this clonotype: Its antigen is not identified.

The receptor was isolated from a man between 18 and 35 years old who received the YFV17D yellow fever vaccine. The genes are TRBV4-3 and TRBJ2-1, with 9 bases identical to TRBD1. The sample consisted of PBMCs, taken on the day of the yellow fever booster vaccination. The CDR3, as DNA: TGCGCCAGCAGCCAAGATCTATGGGACAGGGCCTCCAATGAGCAGTTCTTC. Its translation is CASSQDLWDRASNEQFF.